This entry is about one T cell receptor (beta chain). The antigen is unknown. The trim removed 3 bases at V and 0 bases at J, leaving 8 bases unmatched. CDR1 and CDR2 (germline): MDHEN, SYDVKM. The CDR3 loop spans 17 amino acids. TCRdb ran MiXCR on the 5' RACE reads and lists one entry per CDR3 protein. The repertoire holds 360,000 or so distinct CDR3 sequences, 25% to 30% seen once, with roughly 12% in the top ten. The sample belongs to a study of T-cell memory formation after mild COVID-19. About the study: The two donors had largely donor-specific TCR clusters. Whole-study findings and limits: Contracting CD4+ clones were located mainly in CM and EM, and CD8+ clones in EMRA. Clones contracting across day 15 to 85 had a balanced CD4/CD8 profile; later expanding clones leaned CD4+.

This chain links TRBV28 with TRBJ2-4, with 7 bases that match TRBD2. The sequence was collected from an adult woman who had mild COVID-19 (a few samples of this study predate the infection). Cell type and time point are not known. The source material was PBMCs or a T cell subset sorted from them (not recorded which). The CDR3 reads CASSFLLGGTAKNIQYF. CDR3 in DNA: TGTGCCAGCAGTTTCTTACTGGGAGGGACAGCCAAAAACATTCAGTACTTC.